This T cell receptor (beta chain) was documented in a study of OX40 agonist ivuxolimab in advanced cancers. Overall study results and limits: On average, CD8+ T cells had more expanded clones than CD4+. At 0.1 to 3.0 mg/kg, clonal expansion of CD4+ and CD8+ blood T cells had occurred by week 6.

This clone turned up a few times. Its specificity is unknown. Germline-derived CDR1 and CDR2 are SGHKS and YYEKEE (reference sequence). The V gene lost 4 bases and the J gene lost 3 bases, with 14 bases spanning the gap. The CDR3 totals 15 residues. TCRdb's copy holds only in-frame clones and misses some; the assay was immunoSEQ multiplex PCR. Of 20,000 to 30,000 clones listed, over 70% were seen once; the top ten hold 9.5% to 15%. This clonotype was obtained from an adult with an advanced solid tumor such as melanoma, head and neck, liver or kidney cancer. V and J are TRBV5-5 and TRBJ1-3; D remains unclear. The starting material was CD4+ or CD8+ T cells sorted from blood, obtained in a trial of the OX40 agonist ivuxolimab. Here the CDR3 reads CASSPRVVDGNTIYF. In nucleotides, the CDR3 is TGTGCCAGCAGCCCTAGGGTGGTAGATGGAAACACCATATATTTT. The entire variable domain, with the rest obtained from reference TRBV5-5 and TRBJ1-3, is as follows: DAGVTQSPTHLIKTRGQQVTLRCSPISGHKSVSWYQQVLGQGPQFIFQYYEKEERGRGNFPDRFSARQFPNYSSELNVNALLLGDSALYLCASSPRVVDGNTIYFGEGSWLTVV.